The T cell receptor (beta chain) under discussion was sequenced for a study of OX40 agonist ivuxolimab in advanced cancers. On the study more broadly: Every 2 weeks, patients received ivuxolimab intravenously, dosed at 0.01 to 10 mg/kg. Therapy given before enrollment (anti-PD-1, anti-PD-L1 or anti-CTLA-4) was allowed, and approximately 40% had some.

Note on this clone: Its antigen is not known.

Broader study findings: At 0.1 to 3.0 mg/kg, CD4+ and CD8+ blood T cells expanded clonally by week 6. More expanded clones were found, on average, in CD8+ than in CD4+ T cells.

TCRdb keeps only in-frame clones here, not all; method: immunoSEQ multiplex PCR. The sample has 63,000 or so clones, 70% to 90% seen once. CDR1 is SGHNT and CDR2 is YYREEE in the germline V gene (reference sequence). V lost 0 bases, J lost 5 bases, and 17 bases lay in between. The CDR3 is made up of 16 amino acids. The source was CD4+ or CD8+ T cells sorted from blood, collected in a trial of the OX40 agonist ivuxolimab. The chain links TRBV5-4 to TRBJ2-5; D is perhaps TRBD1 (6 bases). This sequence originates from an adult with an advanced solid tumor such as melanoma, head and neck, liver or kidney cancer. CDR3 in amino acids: CASSLASAGQSETQYF. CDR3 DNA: TGTGCCAGCAGCTTGGCCTCCGCAGGACAGTCGGAGACCCAGTACTTC.